Listed here are 30 T cell receptor beta chains from one sample, sequenced in a study of T cells in women clearing cervical HPV infection. Assay: immunoSEQ multiplex PCR; the TCRdb copy retains only in-frame clones and omits some. The sample data list about 26,000 clones. Sequencing was done on a sample of blood buffy coat. The receptors here all came from a woman between 18 and 70 years old with a cervical HPV16 infection that either progressed to CIN3+ or cleared (not recorded which).

To note about this clone: From the germline J gene comes the end of the CDR3, since the read stops 3 residues before it. This chain connects TRBV24-1 to TRBJ1-2, with TRBD1 as a possible D gene (6 bases). The CDR3 is 15 amino acids. Germline V gene data show CDR1 as KGHDR and CDR2 as SFDVKD. Deletions cut 4 bases from V and 4 bases from J, with 15 bases between. CDR3 DNA (partial): TGTGCCACCAGTGAAGGGCAGGGGACCCCCTATGGC. It specifies CATSEGQGTPYG. The whole CDR3 protein is CATSEGQGTPYGYTF.

On this clone: The observed sequence ends 3 residues before the CDR3 terminus, with the missing tail filled in from the germline J gene. The V call is TRBV18, the J call TRBJ1-1, with TRBD1 as a possible D gene (6 bases). Trimming left V 1 base short and J 5 bases short, with 14 bases between. The CDR3 loop spans 15 amino acids. Germline lookup yields CDR1 KGHSH and CDR2 LQKENI. The part of the CDR3 DNA that was read is TGTGCCAGCTCACCACAACAGGGACGGGAAACTGAA. Protein: CASSPQQGRETE. The entire CDR3 reads CASSPQQGRETEAFF.

The CDR3: CASSQDRQGGNTQYF. CDR3 DNA, as far as it was read: TGCGCCAGCAGCCAAGATCGGCAGGGAGGGAATACG. The V and J genes are TRBV4-1 and TRBJ2-3, with TRBD2 matching over 7 bases. With the read ending 3 residues before the CDR3 end, the germline J gene is used to fill in that end. The germline V gene has CDR1 MGHRA and CDR2 YSYEKL. Germline trimming cut 0 bases from V and 7 bases from J; bases unmatched to any gene: 7. This CDR3 is built from 15 residues.

Comment on this clone: The sequence runs out 3 residues before the end of the CDR3; the remainder is reconstructed from the germline J gene. This chain connects TRBV7-6 to TRBJ1-1; a possible D gene is TRBD1 (5 bases). V lost 1 base and J 1 base, leaving 10 bases between the germline ends. CDR1 and CDR2 from the germline V gene are SGHVS and FNYEAQ. This CDR3 is built from 15 residues. The DNA read from the CDR3 is TGTGCCAGCAGCTTAGGGGCGGGGCAGAACACTGAA. It is translated as CASSLGAGQNTE. The complete CDR3 protein is CASSLGAGQNTEAFF.

Incomplete CDR3 DNA: TGTGCCAGCAGCTCCTCTCCTAGCGGGTACACCGGGGAG. This translates into CASSSSPSGYTGE. The entire CDR3 is CASSSSPSGYTGELFF. The chain joins TRBV7-6 to TRBJ2-2; 8 nucleotides match TRBD2. The CDR3 goes on 3 residues after the read ends, and that part is filled in from the germline J gene. This CDR3 is built from 16 residues. Germline values: CDR1 SGHVS, CDR2 FNYEAQ. V was pared by 4 bases and J by 3 bases, with 7 bases of the junction left unmatched.

Turning to this clone: Sequencing ends 3 residues short of the CDR3 end; the germline J gene provides the rest. The chain employs TRBV7-3 and TRBJ2-2; 10 bases fit TRBD1. The CDR3 sequence is 18 residues long. The germline V gene has CDR1 SGHTA and CDR2 FQGTGA. The CDR3 spells CASSLAPTGQGYNSPLFF. The CDR3 DNA, read in part, is TGTGCCAGCAGCTTGGCGCCTACGGGACAGGGGTATAATTCACCG.

On this clone: One end of the junction is discordant with germline, which a read error may explain. The read terminates 3 residues ahead of where the CDR3 ends, so the germline J gene completes it. This chain links TRBV5-1 with TRBJ1-1, with 8 bases identical to TRBD1. Germline loops: CDR1 SGHRS, CDR2 YFSETQ. CDR3 size: 16 residues. The covered CDR3 bases are TGCGTCAGCAGACGGACAGGAACAGGGGGGCACACTGAA. Its protein product is CVSRRTGTGGHTE. The CDR3, in full, reads CVSRRTGTGGHTEAFF.

On this clone: The read halts 3 residues ahead of the CDR3 end, with the missing end drawn from the germline J gene. The chain carries TRBV19 and TRBJ1-2; 7 positions agree with TRBD1. Per the germline V gene, CDR1 is LNHDA and CDR2 is SQIVND (reference sequence). This CDR3 region has 12 residues. The V gene end was trimmed by 4 bases and the J gene end by 7 bases; junction bases not matched to a gene: 3. CDR3 bases read: TGTGCCAGTAGTACCGACAGGGTTGGC. Protein sequence: CASSTDRVG. The CDR3, in full, reads CASSTDRVGYTF.

CDR3 loop: CASSLWGGTPFQYF. The covered CDR3 bases are TGTGCCAGCAGCTTGTGGGGGGGGACCCCGTTT. V gene TRBV5-6 combines with J gene TRBJ2-4; 7 bases fit TRBD2. The CDR3 end is not reached by the read, which stops 3 residues before it; the germline J gene fills it in. The V gene's germline CDR1 is SGHDT and CDR2 YYEEEE. The CDR3 sequence is 14 residues long.

Remarks on this clone: The read ends 3 residues shy of where the CDR3 ends; the end is completed using the germline J gene. This sequence joins TRBV2 and TRBJ1-2; D call uncertain. The CDR3 covers 14 residues. Trimming cost V 5 bases and J 7 bases, with 17 bases left between them. Looked up from germline, CDR1 is SNHLY and CDR2 is FYNNEI. CDR3 protein: CASSRAAQSGGYTF. Incomplete CDR3 DNA: TGTGCCAGCAGTAGGGCAGCCCAAAGTGGTGGC.

Regarding this clone: The read is 3 residues too short to cover the CDR3 end, so that end is filled in from the germline J gene. This chain joins TRBV19 and TRBJ2-3, with 8 positions matching TRBD1. The CDR3 has 15 amino acids. In germline, CDR1 is LNHDA, CDR2 SQIVND (reference sequence). Incomplete CDR3 DNA: TGTGCCAGTAGTAATGGACAGGGCACAAATCAGCCG. Its translation is CASSNGQGTNQP. In full, the CDR3 reads CASSNGQGTNQPQYF.

Notes on this clone: The CDR3 end lies 3 residues beyond the end of the read and is filled in from the germline J gene. The J gene is TRBJ2-4, the V gene TRBV20-1; TRBD1 matches 7 bases. Germline V CDR1 and CDR2: DFQATT, SNEGSKA (reference sequence). This CDR3 contains 14 residues. V trimming: 1 base; J trimming: 9 bases; junction bases outside the gene matches: 9. CDR3 DNA (partial): TGCAGTGCTAGAGTCCAGGGGGAGTCGGTCATT. Its protein is CSARVQGESVI. Given in full, the CDR3 is CSARVQGESVIQYF.

A note on this clone: The CDR3 end lies 3 residues beyond the end of the read and is filled in from the germline J gene. The rearrangement links TRBV7-9 to TRBJ1-2, with D perhaps TRBD1 (6 bases). With 5 bases removed from V and 5 bases from J, the gap between germline ends came to 18 bases. The CDR3 is made up of 15 amino acids. In germline, CDR1 is SEHNR, CDR2 FQNEAQ (reference sequence). Partial CDR3 DNA: TGTGCCAGCAGCCACACCCGGCAGGGGAGTTATGGC. Translated: CASSHTRQGSYG. The whole CDR3 protein reads CASSHTRQGSYGYTF.

Concerning this clone itself: From the germline J gene comes the end of the CDR3, since the read stops 3 residues before it. V usage is TRBV30 and J usage is TRBJ2-3, with 11 bases lining up with TRBD2. The junction had 3 bases not matched to a gene; V was cut back by 7 bases and J by 0 bases. The CDR3 is 14 amino acids. Germline V CDR1 and CDR2: GTSNPN, SVGIG (reference sequence). CDR3 in amino acids: CASGLAVSTDTQYF. The sequenced part of the CDR3 DNA is TGTGCCTCGGGACTAGCGGTGAGCACAGATACG.

Regarding this clone: The sequenced fragment ends 3 residues before the CDR3 boundary, so the rest is inferred from the germline J gene. This rearrangement joins TRBV4-2 to TRBJ1-2, with D perhaps matching TRBD1 (6 bases). Trimming took 4 bases from V and 5 from J, leaving 14 bases between them. This CDR3 has 14 amino acids. Germline assignment: CDR1 LGHNA and CDR2 YNFKEQ. The part of the CDR3 DNA that was read is TGTGCCAGCAGCCGAGAACAGGGATGGTATGGC. Its translation: CASSREQGWYG. The whole CDR3 sequence is CASSREQGWYGYTF.

Remarks on this clone: The read ends 3 residues before the CDR3 terminus; that terminus is restored from the germline J gene. The chain employs TRBV11-2 and TRBJ1-2, with D possibly being TRBD1 (5 bases). This CDR3 contains 14 residues. Germline V gene sequence: CDR1 SGHAT, CDR2 FQNNGV. The CDR3 region is CASSDFWQGNGYTF. The CDR3 DNA, read in part, is TGTGCCAGCAGCGATTTCTGGCAGGGAAACGGC. Combining the CDR3 with reference TRBV11-2 and TRBJ1-2 gives the whole variable domain EAGVAQSPRYKIIEKRQSVAFWCNPISGHATLYWYQQILGQGPKLLIQFQNNGVVDDSQLPKDRFSAERLKGVDSTLKIQPAKLEDSAVYLCASSDFWQGNGYTFGSGTRLTVV.

With respect to this clone: Coverage ceases 3 residues before the CDR3 finishes, and the germline J gene fills in the end. The chain carries TRBV19 and TRBJ2-1, with D tentatively TRBD1 (5 bases). This CDR3 has 16 amino acids. V was cut by 1 base and J by 4 bases, with 14 bases left in between. The germline V gene has CDR1 LNHDA and CDR2 SQIVND (reference sequence). CDR3 amino acids: CASSIGRQGFYNEQFF. The sequenced part of the CDR3 DNA is TGTGCCAGTAGTATAGGCCGCCAGGGTTTTTACAATGAG.

In the case of this clone: The read comes to an end 3 residues before the CDR3 does, leaving the germline J gene to fill in the end. The V and J genes are TRBV20-1 and TRBJ2-3; 10 bases line up with TRBD2. CDR1 DFQATT and CDR2 SNEGSKA come from the germline V gene (reference sequence). V was clipped by 2 bases and J by 4 bases; unmatched bases: 15. The CDR3 is 18 amino acids. CDR3 residues: CSARPPSGRGGVPDTQYF. The part of the CDR3 DNA that was read is TGCAGTGCTAGACCCCCTAGCGGGAGAGGGGGAGTACCAGATACG.

A word on this clone: The read is 3 residues too short to cover the CDR3 end, so that end is filled in from the germline J gene. The chain couples TRBV20-1 to TRBJ2-7, with 9 bases identical to TRBD2. The junction had 15 bases not matched to a gene; V was cut back by 6 bases and J by 6 bases. From germline, CDR1 is DFQATT and CDR2 SNEGSKA (reference sequence). CDR3 length equals 15 residues. The CDR3 protein is CSAPGPSGEVGEQYF. Incomplete CDR3 DNA: TGCAGTGCGCCAGGACCTAGCGGGGAAGTCGGCGAG.

As for this clone: Read data end 3 residues before the CDR3 end; the end is taken from the germline J gene. The chain combines TRBV2 with TRBJ1-5; 8 nucleotides agree with TRBD1. V shed 8 bases and J 9 bases; nucleotides not matched to a gene: 9. The CDR3 sequence is 13 residues long. The germline CDR1 and CDR2 sequences are SNHLY and FYNNEI. CDR3 residues: CASGGTGPGPQHF. The DNA read from the CDR3 is TGTGCCAGCGGGGGGACAGGTCCTGGGCCC. Complete variable domain (other parts from reference TRBV2 and TRBJ1-5): EPEVTQTPSHQVTQMGQEVILRCVPISNHLYFYWYRQILGQKVEFLVSFYNNEISEKSEIFDDQFSVERPDGSNFTLKIRSTKLEDSAMYFCASGGTGPGPQHFGDGTRLSIL.

Points on this clone: The read terminates 3 residues ahead of where the CDR3 ends, so the germline J gene completes it. V usage is TRBV2 and J usage is TRBJ2-3, with 8 bases identical to TRBD2. Germline lookup yields CDR1 SNHLY and CDR2 FYNNEI. CDR3 length: 13 amino acids. CDR3 in amino acids: CASRAGLEETQYF. The part of the CDR3 DNA that was read is TGTGCCAGCAGAGCGGGACTAGAAGAGACG.

Concerning this clone: The CDR3 end is not reached by the read, which stops 3 residues before it; the germline J gene fills it in. The chain is built from TRBV11-2 and TRBJ2-2; D is perhaps TRBD2 (6 bases). The CDR3 covers 15 residues. V was clipped by 6 bases and J by 3 bases, with 14 bases between them. Per the germline V gene, CDR1 is SGHAT and CDR2 is FQNNGV. CDR3 sequence: CASSLTRSDTGELFF. Incomplete CDR3 DNA: TGTGCCAGCAGTCTGACTAGGTCGGACACCGGGGAG.

Worth noting for this clone: The read terminates 3 residues ahead of where the CDR3 ends, so the germline J gene completes it. This chain links TRBV7-2 with TRBJ1-4, with no clear D. The CDR3 totals 12 residues. CDR1 is SGHTA and CDR2 is FQGNSA in the germline V gene. The CDR3: CASSHPNSPLFF. The covered CDR3 bases are TGTGCCAGCAGTCACCCTAATTCACCA.

To note about this clone: The CDR3 end is not reached by the read, which stops 3 residues before it; the germline J gene fills it in. V is TRBV6-2 or TRBV6-3 and J is TRBJ1-2, with D tentatively TRBD1 (5 bases). This CDR3 has 15 amino acids. CDR1 and CDR2 from the germline V gene are MNHEY and SVGEGT. CDR3 bases read: TGTGCCAGCAGTCCGGTCGGGACTGGCACAGATACC. Translated: CASSPVGTGTDT. The full CDR3 is CASSPVGTGTDTYTF.

In the case of this clone: The CDR3 is cut off 3 residues early in the read; its end comes from the germline J gene. The chain combines TRBV2 with TRBJ1-4, with D unclear. The CDR3 is 14 amino acids. CDR1 is SNHLY and CDR2 is FYNNEI in the germline V gene. The germline V and J ends were trimmed by 8 bases and 7 bases, with 17 bases remaining between them. The covered CDR3 bases are TGTGCCAGCTCTATAGCCAGAATGAGTGAAAAA. This sequence encodes CASSIARMSEK. The CDR3 in full is CASSIARMSEKLFF.

In regard to this clone: The CDR3 extends 3 residues past the end of the read, so its final part is completed from the germline J gene. This rearrangement joins TRBV5-4 to TRBJ2-5; TRBD1 might be the D (5 bases). V was cut by 5 bases and J by 5 bases, with 19 bases left in between. CDR1 and CDR2 (germline): SGHNT, YYREEE (reference sequence). The CDR3 consists of 15 residues. Incomplete CDR3 DNA: TGTGCCAGCAGTATGAGAGACGACAGAACGGAGACC. Translation: CASSMRDDRTET. The full-length CDR3 reads as CASSMRDDRTETQYF.

About this clone: Sequencing ends 3 residues short of the CDR3 end; the germline J gene provides the rest. This chain joins TRBV19 and TRBJ2-1, with TRBD1 matching 8 bases. This CDR3 has 13 amino acids. Losses at the gene ends were 10 bases for V and 6 bases for J; bases not matched to a gene: 8. The germline gives CDR1 LNHDA, CDR2 SQIVND (reference sequence). This CDR3 is CATADRGPNEQFF. CDR3 DNA (partial): TGTGCCACCGCCGACAGGGGCCCCAATGAG.

For this clone: The observed sequence ends 3 residues before the CDR3 terminus, with the missing tail filled in from the germline J gene. The chain recombines TRBV12-3 or TRBV12-4 with TRBJ2-1, with a possible D match to TRBD1 (5 bases). V lost 6 bases and J 5 bases, leaving 23 bases between the germline ends. This CDR3 is built from 17 residues. The CDR3 is CASSRHPIGHLNNEQFF. The covered CDR3 bases are TGTGCCAGCAGCAGACACCCCATCGGACACCTTAACAATGAG.

The sequenced CDR3 bases are TGTGCCACCTCGAGGGACACGAACTATGGC. Protein product: CATSRDTNYG. The full CDR3 reads CATSRDTNYGYTF. The chain recombines TRBV2 with TRBJ1-2, with TRBD1 as a possible D gene (6 bases). Sequencing ends 3 residues short of the CDR3 end; the germline J gene provides the rest. Per the germline V gene, CDR1 is SNHLY and CDR2 is FYNNEI. V lost 10 bases, J lost 2 bases, and 14 bases lay in between. CDR3 length equals 13 residues.

As for this clone: The CDR3 extends 3 residues past the end of the read, so its final part is completed from the germline J gene. This rearrangement joins TRBV6-2 or TRBV6-3 to TRBJ2-1, with 7 positions matching TRBD2. Germline loops: CDR1 MNHEY, CDR2 SVGEGT. J was trimmed by 3 bases and V by 0 bases; bases with no gene match: 5. There are 16 residues in the CDR3. This CDR3 reads CASSYSGGGGYNEQFF. CDR3 DNA, as far as it was read: TGTGCCAGCAGTTACTCCGGCGGGGGTGGCTACAATGAG.